This T cell receptor beta chain was sequenced in a study of CD8 T cells in Susac syndrome. Sequencing of TCR beta covered CD8+ and CD4+ T cells obtained from blood. The study used treatment-naive patients who had stable or active relapsing-remitting disease as multiple sclerosis controls. TEMRA cells were enriched by FACS, while CD8+ and CD4+ T cells were obtained through a negative isolation that was performed magnetically. CDR1 and CDR2 from the germline V gene are SGHAT and FQNNGV. The CDR3 loop spans 14 amino acids. V trimming: 1 base; J trimming: 5 bases; junction bases outside the gene matches: 5. cDNA came from about 0.5 to 1 ug RNA primed by random hexamers. Across 54 Vbeta and 13 Jbeta, TCR beta CDR3 was amplified with immunoSEQ multiplex PCR. TCRdb passed the immunoSEQ multiplex PCR reads through MiXCR, listing each CDR3 protein once. The data show 250,000 to 300,000 distinct CDR3 sequences, with around 84% seen just once and over 0.1% held by the top ten.

The chain recombines TRBV11-2 with TRBJ2-7; TRBD2 agrees at 7 bases. The sample consisted of CD8+ T cells from PBMCs. The sequence was collected from a human donor with multiple sclerosis. The CDR3 is CASSLGLAAHEQYF. CDR3 sequence (DNA): TGTGCCAGCAGCTTAGGACTAGCCGCCCACGAGCAGTACTTC.